This T cell receptor beta chain emerged from a study of blood T cell repertoires in COVID-19. In the study overall: Some COVID-19 samples were acute and others convalescent; all came from the United States, Italy and Spain. Sample material is recorded as cDNA or gDNA derived from T cells, B-cell-depleted T cells, or PBMCs.

Authors' data handling: Quantification of nucleated cells was approximated via reference gene primer amplification. Sequencing used immunoSEQ multiplex PCR; TCRdb keeps in-frame clones, though not all of them. That table furnishes V, J and clone size, whereas the DNA furnished D and trimming. In the table there are tens of thousands of clones, 75% to 90% of which are singletons. V shed 4 bases and J 4 bases; nucleotides not matched to a gene: 5. The CDR3 length is 13 residues. Germline CDR1 reads SGHDT; CDR2 reads YYEEEE. The V gene is TRBV5-6, the J gene TRBJ2-7; 7 bases agree with TRBD1. The sequenced sample consisted of peripheral blood. This receptor was taken from a human donor in a cohort sampled during active COVID-19. CDR3 residues: CASSRDRQYEQYF. In DNA, the CDR3 is TGTGCCAGCAGCCGGGACAGACAATACGAGCAGTACTTC.